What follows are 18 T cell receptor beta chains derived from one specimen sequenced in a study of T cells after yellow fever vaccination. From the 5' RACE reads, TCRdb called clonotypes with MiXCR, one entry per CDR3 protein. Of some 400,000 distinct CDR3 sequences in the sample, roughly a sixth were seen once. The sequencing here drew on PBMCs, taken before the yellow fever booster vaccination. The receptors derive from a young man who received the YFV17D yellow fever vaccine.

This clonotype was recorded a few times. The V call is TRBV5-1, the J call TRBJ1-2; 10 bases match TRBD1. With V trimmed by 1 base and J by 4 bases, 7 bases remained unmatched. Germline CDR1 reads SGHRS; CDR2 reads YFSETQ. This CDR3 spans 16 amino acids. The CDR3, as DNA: TGCGCCAGCAGCTTGCCCCGGGACAGGGGATCCTATGGCTACACCTTC. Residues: CASSLPRDRGSYGYTF. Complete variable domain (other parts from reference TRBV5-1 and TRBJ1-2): KAGVTQTPRYLIKTRGQQVTLSCSPISGHRSVSWYQQTPGQGLQFLFEYFSETQRNKGNFPGRFSGRQFSNSRSEMNVSTLELGDSALYLCASSLPRDRGSYGYTFGSGTRLTVV.

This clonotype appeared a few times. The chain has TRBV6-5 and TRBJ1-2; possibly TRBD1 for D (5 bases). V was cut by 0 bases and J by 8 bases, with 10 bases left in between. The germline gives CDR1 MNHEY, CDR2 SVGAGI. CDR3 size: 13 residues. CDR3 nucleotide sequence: TGTGCCAGCAGTTACTCCCCAGGGCGGGGCTACACCTTC. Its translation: CASSYSPGRGYTF.

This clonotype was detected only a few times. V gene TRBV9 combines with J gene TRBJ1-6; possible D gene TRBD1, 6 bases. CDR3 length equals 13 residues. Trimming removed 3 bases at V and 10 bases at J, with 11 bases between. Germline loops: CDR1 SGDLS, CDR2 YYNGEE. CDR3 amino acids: CASSGGGGSPLHF. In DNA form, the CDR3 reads TGTGCCAGCAGCGGAGGGGGAGGATCACCCCTCCACTTT. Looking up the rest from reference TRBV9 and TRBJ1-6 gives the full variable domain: DSGVTQTPKHLITATGQRVTLRCSPRSGDLSVYWYQQSLDQGLQFLIQYYNGEERAKGNILERFSAQQFPDLHSELNLSSLELGDSALYFCASSGGGGSPLHFGNGTRLTVT.

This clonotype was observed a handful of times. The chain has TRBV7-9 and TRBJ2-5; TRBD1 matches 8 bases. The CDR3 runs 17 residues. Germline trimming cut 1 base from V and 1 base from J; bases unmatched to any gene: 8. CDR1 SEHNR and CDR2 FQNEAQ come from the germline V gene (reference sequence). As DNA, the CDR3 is TGTGCCAGCAGCTTAGGTCAGGGGGCAAGAAGCCAAGAGACCCAGTACTTC. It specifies CASSLGQGARSQETQYF.

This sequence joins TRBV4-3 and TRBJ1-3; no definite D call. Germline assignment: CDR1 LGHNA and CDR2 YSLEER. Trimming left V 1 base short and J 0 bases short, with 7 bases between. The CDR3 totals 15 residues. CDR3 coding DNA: TGCGCCAGCAGCCAAGGGGCAGCCTCTGGAAACACCATATATTTT. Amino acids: CASSQGAASGNTIYF.

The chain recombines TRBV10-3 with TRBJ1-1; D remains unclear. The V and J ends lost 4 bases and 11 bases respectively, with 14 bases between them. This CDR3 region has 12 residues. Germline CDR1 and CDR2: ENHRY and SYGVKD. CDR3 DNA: TGTGCCATCAGTGCAGGCGGTGGAGAGGCTTTCTTT. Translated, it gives CAISAGGGEAFF.

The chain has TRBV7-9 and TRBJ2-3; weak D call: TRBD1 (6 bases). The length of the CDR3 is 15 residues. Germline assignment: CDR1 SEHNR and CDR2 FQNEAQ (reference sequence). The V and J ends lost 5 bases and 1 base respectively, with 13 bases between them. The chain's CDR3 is CASSPQSGGTDTQYF. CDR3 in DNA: TGTGCCAGCAGCCCCCAGTCAGGGGGCACAGATACGCAGTATTTT.

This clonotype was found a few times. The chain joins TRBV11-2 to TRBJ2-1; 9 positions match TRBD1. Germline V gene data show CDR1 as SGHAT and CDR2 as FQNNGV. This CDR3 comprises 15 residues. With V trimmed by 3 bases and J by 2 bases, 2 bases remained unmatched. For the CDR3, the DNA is TGTGCCAGCAGCTTCGGACAGGGGACCTACAATGAGCAGTTCTTC. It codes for CASSFGQGTYNEQFF.

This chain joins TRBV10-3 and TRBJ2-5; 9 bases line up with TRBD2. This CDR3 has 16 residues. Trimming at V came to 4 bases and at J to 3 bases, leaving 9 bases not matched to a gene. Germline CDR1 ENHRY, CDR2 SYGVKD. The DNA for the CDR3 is TGTGCCATCAGTGCGCAGTGGACTAGCGCGGAAGAGACCCAGTACTTC. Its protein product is CAISAQWTSAEETQYF.

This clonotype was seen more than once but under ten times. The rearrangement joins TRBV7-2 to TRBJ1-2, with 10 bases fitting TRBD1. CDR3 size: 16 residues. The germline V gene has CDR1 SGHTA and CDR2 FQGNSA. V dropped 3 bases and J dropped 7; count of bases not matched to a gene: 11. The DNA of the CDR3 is TGTGCCAGCAGCTTCCTCCCGGGACAGGGGTACCCTGGCTACACCTTC. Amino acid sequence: CASSFLPGQGYPGYTF.

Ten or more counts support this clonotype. CDR3 sequence reads: CASSLRGAEAFF. CDR3 nucleotides: TGTGCCAGCAGCTTAAGGGGGGCTGAAGCTTTCTTT. V usage is TRBV7-2 and J usage is TRBJ1-1, with D perhaps TRBD1 (6 bases). The CDR3 spans 12 residues. The V end was cut by 2 bases, the J end by 6 bases, with 7 bases between. The germline CDR1 and CDR2 sequences are SGHTA and FQGNSA.

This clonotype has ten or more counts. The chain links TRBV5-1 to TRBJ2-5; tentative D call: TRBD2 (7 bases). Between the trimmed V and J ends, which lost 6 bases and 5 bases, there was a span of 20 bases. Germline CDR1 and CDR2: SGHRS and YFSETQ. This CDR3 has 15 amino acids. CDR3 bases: TGCGCCAGCAACCCTGGGAGGGGGGGGGCCGAGACCCAGTACTTC. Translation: CASNPGRGGAETQYF. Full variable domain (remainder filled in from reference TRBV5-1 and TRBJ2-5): KAGVTQTPRYLIKTRGQQVTLSCSPISGHRSVSWYQQTPGQGLQFLFEYFSETQRNKGNFPGRFSGRQFSNSRSEMNVSTLELGDSALYLCASNPGRGGAETQYFGPGTRLLVL.

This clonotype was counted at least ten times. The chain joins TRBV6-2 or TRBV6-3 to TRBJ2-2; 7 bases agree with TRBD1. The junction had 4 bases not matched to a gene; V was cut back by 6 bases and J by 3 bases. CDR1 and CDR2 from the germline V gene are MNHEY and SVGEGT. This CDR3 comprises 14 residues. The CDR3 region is CASRGQGDTGELFF. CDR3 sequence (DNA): TGTGCCAGCAGAGGGCAGGGGGACACCGGGGAGCTGTTTTTT.

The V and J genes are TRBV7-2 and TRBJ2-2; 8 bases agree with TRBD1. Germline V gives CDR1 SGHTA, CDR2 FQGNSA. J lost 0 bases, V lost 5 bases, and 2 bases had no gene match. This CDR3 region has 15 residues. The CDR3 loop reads CASSMDRANTGELFF. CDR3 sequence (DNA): TGTGCCAGCAGCATGGACAGGGCGAACACCGGGGAGCTGTTTTTT.

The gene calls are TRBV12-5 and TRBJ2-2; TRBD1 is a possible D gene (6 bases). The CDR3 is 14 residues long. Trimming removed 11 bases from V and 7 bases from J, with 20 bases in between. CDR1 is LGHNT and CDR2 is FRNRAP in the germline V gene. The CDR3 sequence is CAFTGTLLGGELFF. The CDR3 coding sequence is TGTGCTTTCACCGGGACACTTCTCGGCGGGGAGCTGTTTTTT.

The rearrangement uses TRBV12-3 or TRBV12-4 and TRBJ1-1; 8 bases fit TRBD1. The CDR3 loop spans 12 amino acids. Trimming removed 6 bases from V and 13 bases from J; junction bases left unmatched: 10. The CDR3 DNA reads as TGTGCCAGCAGGCGAACTACAGGGGGAGATTTCTTT. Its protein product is CASRRTTGGDFF.

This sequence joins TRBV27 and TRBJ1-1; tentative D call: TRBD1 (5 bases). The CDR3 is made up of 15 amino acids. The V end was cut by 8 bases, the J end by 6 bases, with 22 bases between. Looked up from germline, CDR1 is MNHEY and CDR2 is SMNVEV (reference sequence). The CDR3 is CASGGLGANSAEAFF. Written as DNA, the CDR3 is TGTGCCAGCGGGGGTCTCGGGGCTAATTCCGCTGAAGCTTTCTTT.

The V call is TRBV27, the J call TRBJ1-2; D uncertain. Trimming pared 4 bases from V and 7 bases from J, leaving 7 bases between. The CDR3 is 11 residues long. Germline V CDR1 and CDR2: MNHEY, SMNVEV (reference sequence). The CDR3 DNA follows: TGTGCCAGCAGTTCAGGTGTTGGCTACACCTTC. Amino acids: CASSSGVGYTF.